Given below is one T cell receptor beta chain in context. What it binds is unknown. This sample was included in a study of T-cell memory formation after mild COVID-19. Whole-study findings and limits: That cross-reactive memory joined was suggested by some responding clones appearing in pre-infection memory. What remained unconfirmed was the SARS-CoV-2 specificity of second-wave clones peaking on day 37.

CDR3 length equals 14 residues. V gave up 0 bases and J gave up 8 bases, with 13 bases separating them. CDR1 and CDR2 (germline): LGHNA, YSLEER. TCRalpha and TCRbeta libraries used 5'RACE with constant-segment primers and UMIs. Each CDR3 protein gets one entry after TCRdb re-called the 5' RACE reads with MiXCR. The table includes about 400,000 distinct CDR3 sequences, about a sixth detected once. This chain connects TRBV4-3 to TRBJ1-2, with D possibly matching TRBD1 (6 bases). The TCR sequence derives from a man between 18 and 29 years old who had mild COVID-19 (a few samples of this study predate the infection). Cell type and time point are not known. The sequencing sample was made of PBMCs or a T cell subset sorted from them (not recorded which). The DNA of the CDR3 is TGCGCCAGCAGCCAAGAACAGGGCGGGATCGGCTACACCTTC. Translated: CASSQEQGGIGYTF.